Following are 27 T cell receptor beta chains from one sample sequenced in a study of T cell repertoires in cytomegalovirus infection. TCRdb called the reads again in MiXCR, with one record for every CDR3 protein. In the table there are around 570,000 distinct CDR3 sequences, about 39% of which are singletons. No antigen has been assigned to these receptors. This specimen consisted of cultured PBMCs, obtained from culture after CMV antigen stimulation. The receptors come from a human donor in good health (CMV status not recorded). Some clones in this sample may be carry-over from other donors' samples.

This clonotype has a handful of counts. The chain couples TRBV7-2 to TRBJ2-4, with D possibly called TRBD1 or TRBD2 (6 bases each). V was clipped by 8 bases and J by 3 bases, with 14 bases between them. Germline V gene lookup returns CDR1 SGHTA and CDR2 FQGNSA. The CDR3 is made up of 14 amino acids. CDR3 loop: CASAAGGSKNIQYF. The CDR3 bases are TGTGCCAGCGCCGCCGGGGGCAGCAAAAACATTCAGTACTTC.

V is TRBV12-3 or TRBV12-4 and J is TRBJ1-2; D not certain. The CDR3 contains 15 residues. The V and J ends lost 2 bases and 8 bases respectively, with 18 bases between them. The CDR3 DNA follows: TGTGCCAGCAGTTTAAGGTCGCTCGAGCCCAGAGGCTACACCTTC. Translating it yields CASSLRSLEPRGYTF.

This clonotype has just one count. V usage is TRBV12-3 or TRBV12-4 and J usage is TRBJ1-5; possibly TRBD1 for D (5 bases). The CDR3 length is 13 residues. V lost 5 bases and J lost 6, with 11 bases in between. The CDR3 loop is CASSRGGSQPQHF. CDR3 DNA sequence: TGTGCCAGCAGTCGGGGGGGATCTCAGCCCCAGCATTTT.

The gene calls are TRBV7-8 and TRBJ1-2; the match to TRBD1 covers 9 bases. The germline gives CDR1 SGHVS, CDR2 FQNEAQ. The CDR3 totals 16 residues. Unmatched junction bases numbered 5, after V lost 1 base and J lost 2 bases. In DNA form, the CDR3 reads TGTGCCAGCAGCTTAGGCGGACAGGGGAAGAACTATGGCTACACCTTC. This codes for CASSLGGQGKNYGYTF.

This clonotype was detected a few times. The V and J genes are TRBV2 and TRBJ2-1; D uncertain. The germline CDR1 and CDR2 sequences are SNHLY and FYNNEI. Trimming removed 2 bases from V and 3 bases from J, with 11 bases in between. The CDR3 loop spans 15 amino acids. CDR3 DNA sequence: TGTGCCAGCAGTGAATTGGGGTGGGGCTACAATGAGCAGTTCTTC. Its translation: CASSELGWGYNEQFF.

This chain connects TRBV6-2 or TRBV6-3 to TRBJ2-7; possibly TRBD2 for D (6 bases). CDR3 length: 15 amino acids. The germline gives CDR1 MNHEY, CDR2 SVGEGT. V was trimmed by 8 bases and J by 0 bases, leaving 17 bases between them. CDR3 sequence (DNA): TGTGCCAGCGTCGCTGTTGGAGCGGGCTCCTACGAGCAGTACTTC. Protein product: CASVAVGAGSYEQYF.

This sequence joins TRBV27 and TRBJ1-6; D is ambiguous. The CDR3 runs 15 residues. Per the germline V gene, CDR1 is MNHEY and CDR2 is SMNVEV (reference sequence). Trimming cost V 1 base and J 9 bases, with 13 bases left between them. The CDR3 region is CASSLYELPTSPLHF. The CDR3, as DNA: TGTGCCAGCAGTTTATATGAGTTGCCCACTTCACCCCTCCACTTT.

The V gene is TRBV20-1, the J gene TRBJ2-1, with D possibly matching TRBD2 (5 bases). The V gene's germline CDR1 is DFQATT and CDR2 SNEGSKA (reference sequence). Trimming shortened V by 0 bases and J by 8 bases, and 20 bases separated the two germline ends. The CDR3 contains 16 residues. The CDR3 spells CSARDSLRVRGDEQFF. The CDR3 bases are TGCAGTGCTAGAGACTCTTTGCGGGTCCGCGGCGATGAGCAGTTCTTC.

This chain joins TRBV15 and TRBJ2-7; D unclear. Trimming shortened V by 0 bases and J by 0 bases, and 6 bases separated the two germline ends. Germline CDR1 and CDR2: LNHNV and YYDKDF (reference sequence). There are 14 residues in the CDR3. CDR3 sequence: CATSRDQSSYEQYF. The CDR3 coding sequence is TGTGCCACCAGCAGAGATCAGAGCTCCTACGAGCAGTACTTC.

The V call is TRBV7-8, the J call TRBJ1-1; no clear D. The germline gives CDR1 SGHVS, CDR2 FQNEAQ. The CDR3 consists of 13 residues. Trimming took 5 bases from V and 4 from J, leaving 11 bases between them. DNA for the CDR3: TGTGCCAGCAGCCACACAGAGACCACTGAAGCTTTCTTT. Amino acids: CASSHTETTEAFF.

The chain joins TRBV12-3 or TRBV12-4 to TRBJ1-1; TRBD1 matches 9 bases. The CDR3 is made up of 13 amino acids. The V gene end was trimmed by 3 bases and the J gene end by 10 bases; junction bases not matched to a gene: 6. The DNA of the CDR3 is TGTGCCAGCAGTTTGGGGGACAGGGCACGAGCTTTCTTT. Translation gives CASSLGDRARAFF.

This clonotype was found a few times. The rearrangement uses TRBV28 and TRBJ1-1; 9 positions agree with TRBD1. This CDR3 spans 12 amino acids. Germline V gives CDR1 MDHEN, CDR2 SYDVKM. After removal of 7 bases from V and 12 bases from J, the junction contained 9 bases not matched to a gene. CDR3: CASKGSDRGTFF. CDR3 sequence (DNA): TGTGCCAGCAAGGGTTCGGACAGGGGAACTTTCTTT. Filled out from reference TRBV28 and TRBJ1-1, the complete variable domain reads DVKVTQSSRYLVKRTGEKVFLECVQDMDHENMFWYRQDPGLGLRLIYFSYDVKMKEKGDIPEGYSVSREKKERFSLILESASTNQTSMYLCASKGSDRGTFFGQGTRLTVV.

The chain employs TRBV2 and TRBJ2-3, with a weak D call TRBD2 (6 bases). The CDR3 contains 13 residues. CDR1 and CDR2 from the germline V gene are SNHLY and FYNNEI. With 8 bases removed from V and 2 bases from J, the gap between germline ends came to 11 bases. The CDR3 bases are TGTGCCAGCCTAGCGAGCCACACAGATACGCAGTATTTT. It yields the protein CASLASHTDTQYF.

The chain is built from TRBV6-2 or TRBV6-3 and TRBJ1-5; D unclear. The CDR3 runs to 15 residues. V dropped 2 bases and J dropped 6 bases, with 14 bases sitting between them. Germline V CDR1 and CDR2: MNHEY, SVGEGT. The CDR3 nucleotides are TGTGCCAGCAGTTACGTGGACCCACGGTCTCAGCCCCAGCATTTT. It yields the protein CASSYVDPRSQPQHF.

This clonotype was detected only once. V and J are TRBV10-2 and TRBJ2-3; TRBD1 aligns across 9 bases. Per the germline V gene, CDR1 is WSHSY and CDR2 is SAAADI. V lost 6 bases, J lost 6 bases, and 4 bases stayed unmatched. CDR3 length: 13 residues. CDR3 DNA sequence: TGCGCCAGCAGGTGGGACAGGGTCGATACGCAGTATTTT. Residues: CASRWDRVDTQYF.

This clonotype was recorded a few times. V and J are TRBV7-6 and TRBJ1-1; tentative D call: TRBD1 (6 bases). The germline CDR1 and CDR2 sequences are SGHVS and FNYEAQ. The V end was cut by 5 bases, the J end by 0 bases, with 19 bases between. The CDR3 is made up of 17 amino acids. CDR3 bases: TGTGCCAGCAGCGCCGCATCTTACAGGGCCTTGAACACTGAAGCTTTCTTT. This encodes CASSAASYRALNTEAFF.

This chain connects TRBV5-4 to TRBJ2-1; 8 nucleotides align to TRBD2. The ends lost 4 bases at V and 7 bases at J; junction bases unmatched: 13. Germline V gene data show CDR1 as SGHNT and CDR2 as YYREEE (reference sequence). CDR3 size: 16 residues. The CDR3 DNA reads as TGTGCCAGCAGCAGGGCGGGACTAGAAAAAAGGAATGAGCAGTTCTTC. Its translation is CASSRAGLEKRNEQFF.

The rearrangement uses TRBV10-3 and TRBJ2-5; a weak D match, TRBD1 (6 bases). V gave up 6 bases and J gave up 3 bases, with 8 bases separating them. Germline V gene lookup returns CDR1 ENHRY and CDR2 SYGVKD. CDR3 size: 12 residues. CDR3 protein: CAISGQKETQYF. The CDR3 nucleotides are TGTGCCATCAGCGGACAGAAAGAGACCCAGTACTTC.

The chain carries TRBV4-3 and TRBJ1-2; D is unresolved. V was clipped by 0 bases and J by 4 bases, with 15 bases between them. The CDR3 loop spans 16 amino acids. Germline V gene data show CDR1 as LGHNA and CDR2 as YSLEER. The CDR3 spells CASSQELGQAPYGYTF. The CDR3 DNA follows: TGCGCCAGCAGCCAAGAGTTGGGCCAGGCTCCCTATGGCTACACCTTC.

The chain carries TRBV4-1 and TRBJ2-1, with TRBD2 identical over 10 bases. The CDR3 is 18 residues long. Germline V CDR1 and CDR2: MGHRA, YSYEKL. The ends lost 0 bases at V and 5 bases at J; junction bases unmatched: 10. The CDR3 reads CASSQDLSLAGEHNEQFF. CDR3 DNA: TGCGCCAGCAGCCAAGATTTGTCGCTAGCGGGGGAACACAATGAGCAGTTCTTC.

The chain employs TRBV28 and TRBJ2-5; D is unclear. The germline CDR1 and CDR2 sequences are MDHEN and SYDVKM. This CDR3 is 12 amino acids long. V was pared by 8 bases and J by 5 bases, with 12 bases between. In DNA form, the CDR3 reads TGTGCCAGCCGTGGGGATCGGGAGACCCAGTACTTC. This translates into CASRGDRETQYF.

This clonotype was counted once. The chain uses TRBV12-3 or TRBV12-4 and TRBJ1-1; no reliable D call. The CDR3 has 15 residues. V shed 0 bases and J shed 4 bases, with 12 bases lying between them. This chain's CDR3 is CASSLAGGLGTEAFF. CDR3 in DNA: TGTGCCAGCAGTTTAGCAGGAGGCTTGGGCACTGAAGCTTTCTTT.

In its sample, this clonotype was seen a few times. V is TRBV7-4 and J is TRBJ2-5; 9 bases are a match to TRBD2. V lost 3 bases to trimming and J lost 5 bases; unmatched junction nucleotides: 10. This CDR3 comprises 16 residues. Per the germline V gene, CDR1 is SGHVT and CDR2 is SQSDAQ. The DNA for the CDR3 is TGTGCCAGCAGCTTCTTCCTAGCGGGGCGCGGGGAGACCCAGTACTTC. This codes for CASSFFLAGRGETQYF.

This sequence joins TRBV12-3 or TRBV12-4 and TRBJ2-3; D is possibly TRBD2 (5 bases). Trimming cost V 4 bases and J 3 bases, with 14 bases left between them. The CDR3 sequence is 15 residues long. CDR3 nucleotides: TGTGCCAGCAGTTCCCGTCGGGGAGCTACAGATACGCAGTATTTT. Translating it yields CASSSRRGATDTQYF.

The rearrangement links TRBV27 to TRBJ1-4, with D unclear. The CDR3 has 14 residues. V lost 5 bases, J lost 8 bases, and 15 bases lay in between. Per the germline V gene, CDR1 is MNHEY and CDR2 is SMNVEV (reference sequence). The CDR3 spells CASSPYTVGEKLFF. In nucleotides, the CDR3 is TGTGCCAGCAGTCCCTATACTGTGGGAGAAAAACTGTTTTTT.

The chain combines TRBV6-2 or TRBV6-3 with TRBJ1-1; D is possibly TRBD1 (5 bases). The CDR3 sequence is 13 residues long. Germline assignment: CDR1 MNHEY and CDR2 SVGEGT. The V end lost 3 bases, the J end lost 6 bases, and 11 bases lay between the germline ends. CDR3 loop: CASSYIQGAEAFF. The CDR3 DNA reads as TGTGCCAGCAGTTATATCCAGGGAGCTGAAGCTTTCTTT.

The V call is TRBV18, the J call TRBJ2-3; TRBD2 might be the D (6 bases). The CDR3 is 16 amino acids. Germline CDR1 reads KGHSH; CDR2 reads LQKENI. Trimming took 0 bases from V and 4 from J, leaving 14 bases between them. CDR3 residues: CASSPPAGSWADTQYF. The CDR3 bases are TGTGCCAGCTCACCACCAGCCGGGAGCTGGGCAGATACGCAGTATTTT. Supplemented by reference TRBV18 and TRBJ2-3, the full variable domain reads NAGVMQNPRHLVRRRGQEARLRCSPMKGHSHVYWYRQLPEEGLKFMVYLQKENIIDESGMPKERFSAEFPKEGPSILRIQQVVRGDSAAYFCASSPPAGSWADTQYFGPGTRLTVL.